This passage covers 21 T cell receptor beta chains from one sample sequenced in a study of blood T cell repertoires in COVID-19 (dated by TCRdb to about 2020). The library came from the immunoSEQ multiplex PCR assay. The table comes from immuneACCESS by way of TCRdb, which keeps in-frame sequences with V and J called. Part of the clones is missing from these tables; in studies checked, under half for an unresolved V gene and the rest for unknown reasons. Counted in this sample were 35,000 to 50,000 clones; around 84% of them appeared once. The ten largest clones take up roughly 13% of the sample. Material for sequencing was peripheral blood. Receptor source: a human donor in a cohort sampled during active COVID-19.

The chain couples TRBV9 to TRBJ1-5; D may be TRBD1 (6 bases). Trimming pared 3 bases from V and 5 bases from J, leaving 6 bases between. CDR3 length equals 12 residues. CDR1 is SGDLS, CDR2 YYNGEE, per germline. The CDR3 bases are TGTGCCAGCAGCGGGGGGCATCAGCCCCAGCATTTT. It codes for CASSGGHQPQHF.

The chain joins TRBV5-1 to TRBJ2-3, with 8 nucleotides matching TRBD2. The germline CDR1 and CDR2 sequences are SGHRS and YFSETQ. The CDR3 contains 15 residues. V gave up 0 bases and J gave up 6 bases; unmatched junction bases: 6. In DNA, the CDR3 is TGCGCCAGCAGCTTGGCGGGGGGGCTAGGGGATACGCAGTATTTT. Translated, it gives CASSLAGGLGDTQYF.

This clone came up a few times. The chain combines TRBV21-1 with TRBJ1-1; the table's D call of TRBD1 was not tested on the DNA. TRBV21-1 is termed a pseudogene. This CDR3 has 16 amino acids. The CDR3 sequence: CASSKNLGQGITEAFF. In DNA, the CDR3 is TGTGCCAGCAGCAAAAACTTAGGACAGGGGATCACTGAAGCTTTCTTT.

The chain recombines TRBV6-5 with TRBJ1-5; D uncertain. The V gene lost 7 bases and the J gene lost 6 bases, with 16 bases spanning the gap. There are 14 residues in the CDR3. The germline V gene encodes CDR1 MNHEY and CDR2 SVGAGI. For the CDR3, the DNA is TGTGCCAGCACCCCCGGGGTAGATGGTCAGCCCCAGCATTTT. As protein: CASTPGVDGQPQHF.

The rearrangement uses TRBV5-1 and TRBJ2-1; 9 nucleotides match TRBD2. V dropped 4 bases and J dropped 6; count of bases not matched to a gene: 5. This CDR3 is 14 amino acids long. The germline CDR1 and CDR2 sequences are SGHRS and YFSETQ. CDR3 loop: CASSRGTSSNEQFF. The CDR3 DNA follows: TGCGCCAGCAGCCGTGGGACTAGCAGCAATGAGCAGTTCTTC. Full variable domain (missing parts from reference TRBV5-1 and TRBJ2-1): KAGVTQTPRYLIKTRGQQVTLSCSPISGHRSVSWYQQTPGQGLQFLFEYFSETQRNKGNFPGRFSGRQFSNSRSEMNVSTLELGDSALYLCASSRGTSSNEQFFGPGTRLTVL.

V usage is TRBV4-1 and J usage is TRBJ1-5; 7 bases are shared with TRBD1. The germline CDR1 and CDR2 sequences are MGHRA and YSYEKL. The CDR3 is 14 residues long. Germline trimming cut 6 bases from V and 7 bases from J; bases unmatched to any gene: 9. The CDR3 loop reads CASSRQGVRQPQHF. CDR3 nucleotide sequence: TGCGCCAGCAGTAGACAGGGAGTGAGGCAGCCCCAGCATTTT.

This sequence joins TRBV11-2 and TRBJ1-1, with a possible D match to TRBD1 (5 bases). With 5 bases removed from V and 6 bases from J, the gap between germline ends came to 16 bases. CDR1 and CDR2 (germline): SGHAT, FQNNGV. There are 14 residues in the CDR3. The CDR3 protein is CASSPAGGGAEAFF. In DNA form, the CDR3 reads TGTGCCAGCAGCCCAGCTGGGGGAGGAGCTGAAGCTTTCTTT.

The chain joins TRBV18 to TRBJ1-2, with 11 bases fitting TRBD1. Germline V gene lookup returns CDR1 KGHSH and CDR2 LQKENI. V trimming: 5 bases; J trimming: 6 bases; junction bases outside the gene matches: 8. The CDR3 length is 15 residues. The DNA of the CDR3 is TGTGCCAGCTCAGACGGACAGGGGGCTATGGATGGCTACACCTTC. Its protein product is CASSDGQGAMDGYTF.

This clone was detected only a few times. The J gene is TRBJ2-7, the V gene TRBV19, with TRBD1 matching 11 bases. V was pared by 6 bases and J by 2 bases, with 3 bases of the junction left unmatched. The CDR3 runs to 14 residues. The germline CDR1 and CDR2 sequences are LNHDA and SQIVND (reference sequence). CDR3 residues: CASRGTGGAYEQYF. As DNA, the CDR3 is TGTGCCAGTAGAGGGACAGGGGGGGCCTACGAGCAGTACTTC.

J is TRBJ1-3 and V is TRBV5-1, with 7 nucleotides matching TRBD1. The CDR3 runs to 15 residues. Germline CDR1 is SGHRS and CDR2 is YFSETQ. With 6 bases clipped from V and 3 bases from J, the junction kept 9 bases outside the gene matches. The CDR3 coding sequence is TGCGCCAGCAAGCTCACGACAGGGAATGGAAACACCATATATTTT. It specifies CASKLTTGNGNTIYF.

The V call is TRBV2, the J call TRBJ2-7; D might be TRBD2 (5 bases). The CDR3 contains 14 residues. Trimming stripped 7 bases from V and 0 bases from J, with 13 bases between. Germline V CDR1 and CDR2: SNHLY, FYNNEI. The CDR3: CASTSGSLSYEQYF. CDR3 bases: TGTGCCAGCACGTCGGGATCCCTCTCCTACGAGCAGTACTTC.

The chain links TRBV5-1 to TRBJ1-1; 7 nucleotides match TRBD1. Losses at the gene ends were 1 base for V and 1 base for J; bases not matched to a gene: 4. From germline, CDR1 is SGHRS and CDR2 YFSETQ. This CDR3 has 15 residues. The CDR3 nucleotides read TGCGCCAGCAGCTTGTCTTCAGGGGGGAACACTGAAGCTTTCTTT. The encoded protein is CASSLSSGGNTEAFF.

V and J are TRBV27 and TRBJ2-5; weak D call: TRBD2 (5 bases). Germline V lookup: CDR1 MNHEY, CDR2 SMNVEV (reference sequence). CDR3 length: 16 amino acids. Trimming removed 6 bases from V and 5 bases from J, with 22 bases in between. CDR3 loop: CASSPSPGVAGETQYF. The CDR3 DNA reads TGTGCCAGCAGCCCGAGCCCCGGGGTCGCCGGGGAGACCCAGTACTTC.

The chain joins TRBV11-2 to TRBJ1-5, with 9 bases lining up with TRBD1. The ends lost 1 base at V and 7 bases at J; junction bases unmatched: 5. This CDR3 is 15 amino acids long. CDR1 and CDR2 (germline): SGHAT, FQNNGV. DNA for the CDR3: TGTGCCAGCAGCTTAGGGGGACAGGGTACCCAGCCCCAGCATTTT. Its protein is CASSLGGQGTQPQHF.

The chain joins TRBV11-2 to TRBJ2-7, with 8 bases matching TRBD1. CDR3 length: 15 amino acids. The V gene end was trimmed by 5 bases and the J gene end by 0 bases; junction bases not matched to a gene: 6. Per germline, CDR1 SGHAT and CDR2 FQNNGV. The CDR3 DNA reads TGTGCCAGCAGCCGACAGGGGCCGAGCTCCTACGAGCAGTACTTC. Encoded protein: CASSRQGPSSYEQYF.

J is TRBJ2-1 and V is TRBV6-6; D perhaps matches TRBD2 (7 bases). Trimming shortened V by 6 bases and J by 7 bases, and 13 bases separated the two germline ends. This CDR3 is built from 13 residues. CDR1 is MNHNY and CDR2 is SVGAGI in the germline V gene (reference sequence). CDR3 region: CASSSGGRNEQFF. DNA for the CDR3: TGTGCCAGCAGCTCCGGGGGGCGTAATGAGCAGTTCTTC.

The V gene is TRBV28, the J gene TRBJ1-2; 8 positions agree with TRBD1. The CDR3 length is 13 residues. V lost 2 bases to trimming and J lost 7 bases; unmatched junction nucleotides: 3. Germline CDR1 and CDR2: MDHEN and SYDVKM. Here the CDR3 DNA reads TGTGCCAGCAGTTTAGCCAGGGGGCCTGGCTACACCTTC. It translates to CASSLARGPGYTF.

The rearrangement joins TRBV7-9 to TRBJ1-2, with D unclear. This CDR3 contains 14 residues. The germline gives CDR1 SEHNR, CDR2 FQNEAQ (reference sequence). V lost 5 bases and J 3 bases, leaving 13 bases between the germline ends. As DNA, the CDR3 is TGTGCCAGCAGCCCCAACAGTGAATACTATGGCTACACCTTC. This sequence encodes CASSPNSEYYGYTF. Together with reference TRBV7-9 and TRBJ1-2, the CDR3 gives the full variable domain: DTGVSQNPRHKITKRGQNVTFRCDPISEHNRLYWYRQTLGQGPEFLTYFQNEAQLEKSRLLSDRFSAERPKGSFSTLEIQRTEQGDSAMYLCASSPNSEYYGYTFGSGTRLTVV.

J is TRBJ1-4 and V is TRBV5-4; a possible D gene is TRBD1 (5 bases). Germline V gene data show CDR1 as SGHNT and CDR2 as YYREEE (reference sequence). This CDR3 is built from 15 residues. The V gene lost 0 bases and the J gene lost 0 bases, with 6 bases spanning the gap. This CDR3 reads CASSLGGATNEKLFF. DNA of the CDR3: TGTGCCAGCAGCTTGGGGGGCGCAACTAATGAAAAACTGTTTTTT.

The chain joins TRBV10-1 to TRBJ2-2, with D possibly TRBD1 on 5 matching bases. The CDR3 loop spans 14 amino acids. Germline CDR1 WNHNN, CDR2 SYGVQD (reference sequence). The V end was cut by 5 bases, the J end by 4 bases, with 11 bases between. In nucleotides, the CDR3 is TGCGCCAGCAGTTCGGACACTCGCACCGGGGAGCTGTTTTTT. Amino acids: CASSSDTRTGELFF.

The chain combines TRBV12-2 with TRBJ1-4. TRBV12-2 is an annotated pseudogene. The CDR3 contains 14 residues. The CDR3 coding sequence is TGTGCAAGTCGCCCAAGGCGGTGTGATGAAAAACTGTTTTTT. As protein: CASRPRRCDEKLFF.